This entry describes one TCR beta chain. The antigen is not known. The repertoire was sequenced with immunoSEQ multiplex PCR; TCRdb's copy has only in-frame clones and lacks some. There are 100,000 to 120,000 clones in the sample; around 90% occur only once, and 15% lies in the top ten. The sample belongs to a study of T cell responses to AZD1222 COVID-19 vaccine. The study, taken as a whole, reports: Only a handful of AZD1222 recipients, about six in all, had baseline seropositivity. Donors, mostly white British, included more females; clonal diversity was possibly underestimated.

From germline, CDR1 is DFQATT and CDR2 SNEGSKA (reference sequence). V dropped 0 bases and J dropped 11 bases, with 4 bases sitting between them. CDR3 length: 9 amino acids. The J gene is TRBJ1-2, the V gene TRBV20-1; D remains unclear. The sample in question was peripheral blood, obtained 28 days after the second AZD1222 dose. This clonotype was obtained from an adult who received the AZD1222 COVID-19 vaccine. CDR3 sequence: CSARDLYTF. DNA of the CDR3: TGCAGTGCTAGAGACTTGTACACCTTC.